These 5 T cell receptor beta chains share one sample of origin, sequenced in a study of T cell responses to AZD1222 COVID-19 vaccine. TCRdb's copy holds only in-frame clones and misses some; the assay was immunoSEQ multiplex PCR. Of 160,000 or so clones in the sample, 75% to 95% were seen once. Sequencing was performed on peripheral blood, taken on day 0 of AZD1222 vaccination. The receptors derive from an adult in good health.

J is TRBJ2-7 and V is TRBV10-3; the match to TRBD1 covers 10 bases. The ends lost 2 bases at V and 8 bases at J; junction bases unmatched: 18. The germline V gene has CDR1 ENHRY and CDR2 SYGVKD. The CDR3 totals 18 residues. This CDR3 is CAISEPRVGDRGDLKQYF. CDR3 sequence (DNA): TGTGCCATCAGTGAGCCCAGAGTTGGGGACAGGGGCGATCTAAAGCAGTACTTC.

This clone was seen only once. V gene TRBV7-2 combines with J gene TRBJ1-2; D remains unclear. V gave up 1 base and J gave up 8 bases, with 8 bases separating them. CDR3 length: 12 residues. Germline CDR1 reads SGHTA; CDR2 reads FQGNSA. In DNA form, the CDR3 reads TGTGCCAGCAGCTTAGGAGCGTTGGGCTACACCTTC. Its translation is CASSLGALGYTF.

The J gene is TRBJ1-4, the V gene TRBV7-8, with 9 bases aligning to TRBD1. Germline V gives CDR1 SGHVS, CDR2 FQNEAQ. The CDR3 spans 13 residues. Unmatched junction bases numbered 6, after V lost 5 bases and J lost 11 bases. The CDR3 DNA reads TGTGCCAGCAGCCCGTACAGGGGGCAGAAACTGTTTTTT. It is translated as CASSPYRGQKLFF. The variable domain in full, with the rest retrieved from reference TRBV7-8 and TRBJ1-4, is GAGVSQSPRYKVAKRGQDVALRCDPISGHVSLFWYQQALGQGPEFLTYFQNEAQLDKSGLPSDRFFAERPEGSVSTLKIQRTQQEDSAVYLCASSPYRGQKLFFGSGTQLSVL.

The gene calls are TRBV2 and TRBJ2-1; 10 bases are a match to TRBD2. The germline V gene has CDR1 SNHLY and CDR2 FYNNEI. CDR3 length: 18 amino acids. V shed 1 base, J shed 3 bases, and the junction held 9 bases outside the gene matches. CDR3 in DNA: TGTGCCAGCAGTGAAGATCTGGGTAGCGGGAGGTACTACAATGAGCAGTTCTTC. Amino acids: CASSEDLGSGRYYNEQFF. Complete variable domain (other parts from reference TRBV2 and TRBJ2-1): EPEVTQTPSHQVTQMGQEVILRCVPISNHLYFYWYRQILGQKVEFLVSFYNNEISEKSEIFDDQFSVERPDGSNFTLKIRSTKLEDSAMYFCASSEDLGSGRYYNEQFFGPGTRLTVL.

V usage is TRBV9 and J usage is TRBJ2-3; D possibly matches TRBD1 or TRBD2 (5 bases each). Germline lookup yields CDR1 SGDLS and CDR2 YYNGEE. V lost 0 bases and J 1 base, leaving 9 bases between the germline ends. The length of the CDR3 is 15 residues. The CDR3 protein is CASSVAGTGTDTQYF. In DNA, the CDR3 is TGTGCCAGCAGCGTAGCAGGGACGGGCACAGATACGCAGTATTTT.